Below, 15 T cell receptor beta chains from the same sample are listed, as sequenced in a study of blood T cell repertoires in COVID-19. Measured with immunoSEQ multiplex PCR; TCRdb has only the in-frame clones, and not every one. This repertoire shows over 85,000 clones, 70% to 90% found once; its top ten account for 4.8%. Specimen: peripheral blood. Every receptor here comes from a woman older than 75 with active COVID-19.

A remark on this clone: At one end the junction does not follow the germline gene, possibly because of a read error. This chain links TRBV7-2 with TRBJ2-5; no clear D gene. Germline V gives CDR1 SGHTA, CDR2 FQGNSA. This CDR3 has 10 residues. Here the CDR3 reads CASSLVDRDF. Here the CDR3 DNA reads TGTGCCAGCAGCTTAGTAGATCGTGACTTC.

This chain connects TRBV7-3 to TRBJ2-7; tentatively, D is TRBD2 (7 bases). Trimming shortened V by 3 bases and J by 6 bases, and 15 bases separated the two germline ends. Germline-derived CDR1 and CDR2 are SGHTA and FQGTGA. There are 14 residues in the CDR3. CDR3 amino acids: CASSLGGAASEQYF. The CDR3 DNA is TGTGCCAGCAGCTTGGGGGGGGCGGCCTCCGAGCAGTACTTC.

The V gene is TRBV5-1, the J gene TRBJ2-3; 13 nucleotides line up with TRBD2. This CDR3 comprises 17 residues. The germline V gene encodes CDR1 SGHRS and CDR2 YFSETQ. V gave up 4 bases and J gave up 2 bases; unmatched junction bases: 7. CDR3 loop: CASSPKTSGRYTDTQYF. In DNA, the CDR3 is TGCGCCAGCAGCCCTAAGACTAGCGGGAGGTACACAGATACGCAGTATTTT.

The J gene is TRBJ2-7, the V gene TRBV7-3; TRBD2 matches at 8 bases. Germline V gene lookup returns CDR1 SGHTA and CDR2 FQGTGA. This CDR3 contains 14 residues. V shed 1 base and J 6 bases; nucleotides not matched to a gene: 5. The CDR3 DNA reads TGTGCCAGCAGCTTAATCGGGAGGGCCGGCGAGCAGTACTTC. Its translation is CASSLIGRAGEQYF. Full variable domain (outside the CDR3, taken from reference TRBV7-3 and TRBJ2-7): GAGVSQTPSNKVTEKGKYVELRCDPISGHTALYWYRQSLGQGPEFLIYFQGTGAADDSGLPNDRFFAVRPEGSVSTLKIQRTERGDSAVYLCASSLIGRAGEQYFGPGTRLTVT.

V and J are TRBV6-2 or TRBV6-3 and TRBJ2-5; 9 bases match TRBD1. V gave up 1 base and J gave up 4 bases; unmatched junction bases: 7. CDR1 and CDR2 (germline): MNHEY, SVGEGT. The length of the CDR3 is 16 residues. The CDR3 DNA is TGTGCCAGCAGTTACTGGACAGGGGCCCAGGGAGAGACCCAGTACTTC. As protein: CASSYWTGAQGETQYF.

V and J are TRBV7-9 and TRBJ2-5; the match to TRBD1 covers 9 bases. V was pared by 2 bases and J by 6 bases, with 4 bases of the junction left unmatched. In germline, CDR1 is SEHNR, CDR2 FQNEAQ (reference sequence). CDR3 length equals 14 residues. CDR3 bases: TGTGCCAGCAGCTTAACAGGGGGCGAAAAGACCCAGTACTTC. This gives the protein CASSLTGGEKTQYF.

The chain couples TRBV3-1 (or the pseudogene TRBV3-2) to TRBJ2-1; TRBD2 matches at 11 bases. This CDR3 spans 17 amino acids. CDR1 LGHDT and CDR2 YNNKEL come from the germline V gene (reference sequence). J was trimmed by 3 bases and V by 1 base; bases with no gene match: 5. The CDR3 DNA reads TGTGCCAGCAGCCAAGTTAGCGGGAGGGCCTACTACAATGAGCAGTTCTTC. Protein sequence: CASSQVSGRAYYNEQFF.

The V and J genes are TRBV25-1 and TRBJ1-1; 8 bases match TRBD1. The CDR3 is 16 residues long. V lost 6 bases and J lost 2; bases outside the gene matches: 11. Germline V gene lookup returns CDR1 MGHDK and CDR2 SYGVNS. The CDR3 here is CASRYTKTGANTEAFF. CDR3 bases: TGTGCCAGCAGGTACACTAAGACAGGGGCTAACACTGAAGCTTTCTTT.

The chain links TRBV7-9 to TRBJ2-7; D is ambiguous. The CDR3 runs to 13 residues. V was pared by 0 bases and J by 3 bases, with 6 bases between. Germline V gives CDR1 SEHNR, CDR2 FQNEAQ (reference sequence). For the CDR3, the DNA is TGTGCCAGCAGCTTAGCGGAGTACTACGAGCAGTACTTC. This translates into CASSLAEYYEQYF.

CDR3 amino acids: CASSFRAGVGDTQYF. The CDR3 DNA reads TGTGCCAGCAGCTTCCGAGCGGGAGTAGGAGATACGCAGTATTTT. The V and J genes are TRBV5-4 and TRBJ2-3; 8 nucleotides match TRBD2. After removal of 2 bases from V and 5 bases from J, the junction contained 7 bases not matched to a gene. Germline V gene sequence: CDR1 SGHNT, CDR2 YYREEE (reference sequence). This CDR3 is built from 15 residues.

This rearrangement joins TRBV11-2 to TRBJ2-1, with 11 bases lining up with TRBD2. The CDR3 loop spans 16 amino acids. Germline V lookup: CDR1 SGHAT, CDR2 FQNNGV. V lost 5 bases, J lost 6 bases, and 9 bases stayed unmatched. CDR3 DNA: TGTGCCAGCAGCACACAACCGGGACTAGCGGTCAATGAGCAGTTCTTC. It specifies CASSTQPGLAVNEQFF.

V and J are TRBV3-1 (or the pseudogene TRBV3-2) and TRBJ2-3, with unresolved D. The length of the CDR3 is 11 residues. Germline lookup yields CDR1 LGHDT and CDR2 YNNKEL (reference sequence). The ends were cut back, 5 bases at V and 6 bases at J, with 6 bases in the middle. CDR3 loop: CASSGPDTQYF. CDR3 coding DNA: TGTGCCAGCAGCGGCCCGGATACGCAGTATTTT.

The J gene is TRBJ2-5, the V gene TRBV7-2, with 8 bases identical to TRBD2. J was trimmed by 5 bases and V by 5 bases; bases with no gene match: 4. The CDR3 loop spans 13 amino acids. Germline CDR1 is SGHTA and CDR2 is FQGNSA. CDR3 loop: CASSQAGGETQYF. DNA of the CDR3: TGTGCCAGCAGCCAGGCGGGGGGTGAGACCCAGTACTTC.

The rearrangement joins TRBV7-8 to TRBJ1-4; the D gene is possibly TRBD1 (5 bases). From germline, CDR1 is SGHVS and CDR2 FQNEAQ. Between the trimmed V and J ends, which lost 1 base and 4 bases, there was a span of 7 bases. The CDR3 is 14 residues long. The CDR3 DNA sequence: TGTGCCAGCAGCTTAGGACAGATTAATGAAAAACTGTTTTTT. It yields the protein CASSLGQINEKLFF.

The J gene is TRBJ2-7, the V gene TRBV28; 10 bases align to TRBD1. Germline trimming cut 6 bases from V and 1 base from J; bases unmatched to any gene: 12. Per germline, CDR1 MDHEN and CDR2 SYDVKM. CDR3 length equals 17 residues. The CDR3 spells CASSRTSGTGESYEQYF. Here the CDR3 DNA reads TGTGCCAGCAGCCGAACCTCCGGGACAGGGGAATCCTACGAGCAGTACTTC.